This passage covers 8 T cell receptor beta chains from one sample sequenced in a study of neurological immune-mediated disorders. In TCRdb, the 5' RACE reads were re-called with MiXCR into one record per CDR3 protein. This table has 50,000 to 60,000 distinct CDR3 sequences, roughly 2.5% appearing once. Source material: PBMCs. Receptor source: a middle-aged man with multiple sclerosis.

This clonotype appeared many times. This rearrangement joins TRBV7-7 to TRBJ2-3, with 12 nucleotides matching TRBD2. The CDR3 is made up of 14 amino acids. V shed 5 bases and J 4 bases; nucleotides not matched to a gene: 1. Germline loops: CDR1 SSHAT, CDR2 FNYEAQ (reference sequence). The CDR3 here is CASSASGGADTQYF. CDR3 sequence (DNA): TGTGCCAGCAGCGCTAGCGGGGGGGCAGATACGCAGTATTTT. The whole variable domain, remainder taken from reference TRBV7-7 and TRBJ2-3, is GAGVSQSPRYKVTKRGQDVTLRCDPISSHATLYWYQQALGQGPEFLTYFNYEAQPDKSGLPSDRFSAERPEGSISTLTIQRTEQRDSAMYRCASSASGGADTQYFGPGTRLTVL.

This clonotype was observed many times. The chain is built from TRBV4-1 and TRBJ2-3; D is unresolved. The germline V gene encodes CDR1 MGHRA and CDR2 YSYEKL. Trimming took off 0 bases at V and 8 bases at J, with 9 bases between the two ends. The CDR3 sequence is 13 residues long. The CDR3 bases are TGCGCCAGCAGCCAAGAAACCCCGAGTACGCAGTATTTT. It translates to CASSQETPSTQYF.

This clonotype was seen at least ten times. The genes are TRBV7-2 and TRBJ2-4; TRBD2 might be the D (6 bases). Germline assignment: CDR1 SGHTA and CDR2 FQGNSA. There are 13 residues in the CDR3. Between the trimmed V and J ends, which lost 5 bases and 6 bases, there was a span of 11 bases. The CDR3 DNA is TGTGCCAGCAGCCAGACTAGATCAAACATTCAGTACTTC. Amino acid sequence: CASSQTRSNIQYF.

This clonotype was seen ten or more times. V and J are TRBV12-3 or TRBV12-4 and TRBJ1-5, with 8 nucleotides matching TRBD1. The J segment lost 7 bases and the V segment lost 4 bases, leaving 9 bases of the junction unmatched. This CDR3 has 15 residues. Here the CDR3 DNA reads TGTGCCAGCAGTTATGAGCAGGGGGCTGGGCAGCCCCAGCATTTT. Protein: CASSYEQGAGQPQHF.

This clonotype was detected many times. The chain employs TRBV6-5 and TRBJ2-7, with 7 bases aligning to TRBD1. The CDR3 consists of 14 residues. The V gene's germline CDR1 is MNHEY and CDR2 SVGAGI. J lost 2 bases, V lost 8 bases, and 9 bases had no gene match. The CDR3 is CASRASTGPYEQYF. CDR3 sequence (DNA): TGTGCCAGCCGTGCTTCGACAGGGCCCTACGAGCAGTACTTC.

This clonotype has only a few counts. A read error may explain this, as a much larger clone is one base away. The chain couples TRBV20-1 to TRBJ2-7; 7 positions match TRBD1. The germline V gene encodes CDR1 DFQATT and CDR2 SNEGSKA (reference sequence). The CDR3 contains 13 residues. With 8 bases clipped from V and 0 bases from J, the junction kept 7 bases outside the gene matches. The CDR3 DNA is TGCAGTACCAGGGGGACAGACTCCTACGAGCAGTACTTC. This encodes CSTRGTDSYEQYF.

This clonotype was counted at least ten times. The chain recombines TRBV20-1 with TRBJ1-1; D not certain. The CDR3 loop spans 11 amino acids. Trimming removed 7 bases from V and 4 bases from J, with 10 bases in between. CDR1 DFQATT and CDR2 SNEGSKA come from the germline V gene (reference sequence). The CDR3 nucleotides read TGCAGTGTGTTCCCTTTCACTGAAGCTTTCTTT. Encoded protein: CSVFPFTEAFF.

This clonotype has a count of ten or more. This sequence joins TRBV5-6 and TRBJ2-3; D may be TRBD2 (6 bases). CDR3 length: 14 residues. Germline V gene data show CDR1 as SGHDT and CDR2 as YYEEEE. V gave up 5 bases and J gave up 2 bases, with 12 bases separating them. The CDR3: CASSPGLSTDTQYF. CDR3 in DNA: TGTGCCAGCAGTCCTGGACTATCCACAGATACGCAGTATTTT.